This note documents a single TCR beta chain sequence. Its antigen is not known. The sample belongs to a study of early T cells in non-severe SARS-CoV-2 infection. Study details: Sequencing targeted bulk RNA from unsorted whole blood, leaving chains unpaired.

TCRdb ran MiXCR on the 5' RACE reads and lists one entry per CDR3 protein. The sample gives tens of thousands of distinct CDR3 sequences, approximately 12% of which show up once; roughly 1.2% is in the top ten. The CDR3 sequence is 16 residues long. The V end was cut by 0 bases, the J end by 5 bases, with 17 bases between. CDR1 and CDR2 from the germline V gene are SGHRS and YFSETQ. Overall study findings and caveats: VDJdb-based matching was biased toward anti-spike CD8 responses and missed private and CD4 specificities.

The genes are TRBV5-1 and TRBJ1-1; possibly TRBD1 for D (6 bases). The TCR was taken from an adult who was a healthcare worker with PCR-confirmed SARS-CoV-2 infection or an uninfected control (not recorded which). The donor label of this sample is uncertain. The sample consisted of whole blood, taken at baseline. CDR3 loop: CASSLARAGEGTEAFF. CDR3 DNA sequence: TGCGCCAGCAGCTTGGCGCGGGCAGGGGAAGGGACTGAAGCTTTCTTT.